The 6 T cell receptor beta chains presented below share a single source sample, sequenced in a study of response to subunit inactivated influenza vaccine. TCRdb reanalysed the RT-PCR reads using MiXCR and keeps one entry per CDR3 protein. The top ten clones hold 10% of a sample with fewer than 400,000 distinct CDR3 sequences, roughly 22% of them seen once. This material consisted of PBMCs from blood, taken about 19 months after vaccination. The receptors shown here come from a man aged 50-75 years who received an inactivated influenza vaccine.

The rearrangement joins TRBV11-2 to TRBJ2-5, with 7 bases that match TRBD1. The CDR3 has 12 residues. CDR1 SGHAT and CDR2 FQNNGV come from the germline V gene. With V trimmed by 5 bases and J by 9 bases, 6 bases remained unmatched. The DNA for the CDR3 is TGTGCCAGCAGCCCGCGACAGGGTTCCCAGTACTTC. This encodes CASSPRQGSQYF.

In DNA form, the CDR3 reads TGTGCCAGCAGTTTCGGGGTCGGAACTGAAGCTTTCTTT. Protein product: CASSFGVGTEAFF. The V call is TRBV28, the J call TRBJ1-1; no clear D gene. Germline loops: CDR1 MDHEN, CDR2 SYDVKM. The CDR3 has 13 residues. V gave up 3 bases and J gave up 5 bases, with 10 bases separating them. Full variable domain (remainder filled in from reference TRBV28 and TRBJ1-1): DVKVTQSSRYLVKRTGEKVFLECVQDMDHENMFWYRQDPGLGLRLIYFSYDVKMKEKGDIPEGYSVSREKKERFSLILESASTNQTSMYLCASSFGVGTEAFFGQGTRLTVV.

This chain joins TRBV28 and TRBJ2-3, with TRBD2 matching over 7 bases. V shed 3 bases, J shed 4 bases, and the junction held 4 bases outside the gene matches. Germline values: CDR1 MDHEN, CDR2 SYDVKM. The CDR3 has 14 amino acids. The CDR3 DNA follows: TGTGCCAGCAGTTTGCGGCGGGAGTCAGATACGCAGTATTTT. Translation: CASSLRRESDTQYF.

This clonotype was picked up many times. This sequence joins TRBV7-2 and TRBJ1-4; tentatively, D is TRBD1 (6 bases). Germline V lookup: CDR1 SGHTA, CDR2 FQGNSA. This CDR3 spans 17 amino acids. V shed 5 bases and J shed 8 bases, with 24 bases lying between them. The CDR3: CASSHALRTGLVEKLFF. The CDR3 coding sequence is TGTGCCAGCAGCCATGCCCTCCGTACAGGGCTGGTCGAAAAACTGTTTTTT. The full variable domain, completed using reference TRBV7-2 and TRBJ1-4, is GAGVSQSPSNKVTEKGKDVELRCDPISGHTALYWYRQSLGQGLEFLIYFQGNSAPDKSGLPSDRFSAERTGGSVSTLTIQRTQQEDSAVYLCASSHALRTGLVEKLFFGSGTQLSVL.

This clonotype was found a few times. This rearrangement joins TRBV12-3 or TRBV12-4 to TRBJ1-2; 7 bases agree with TRBD1. V was pared by 5 bases and J by 7 bases, with 7 bases of the junction left unmatched. The CDR3 loop spans 13 amino acids. The CDR3 reads CASSIKRGPGYTF. CDR3 in DNA: TGTGCCAGCAGTATCAAAAGGGGGCCTGGCTACACCTTC.

In its sample, this clonotype was seen a few times. J is TRBJ1-4 and V is TRBV5-1; D not resolved. Germline V gene lookup returns CDR1 SGHRS and CDR2 YFSETQ. V shed 3 bases and J shed 5 bases, with 11 bases lying between them. The CDR3 sequence is 14 residues long. As DNA, the CDR3 is TGCGCCAGCAGCTATAGTGTCCCAAATGAAAAACTGTTTTTT. Amino acid sequence: CASSYSVPNEKLFF.